This paragraph covers one TCR beta chain sequence. The sample is drawn from a study of early T cells in non-severe SARS-CoV-2 infection. Unique molecular identifiers were attached to individual cDNA molecules. TCRdb reanalysed the 5' RACE reads using MiXCR and keeps one entry per CDR3 protein. The sample holds tens of thousands of distinct CDR3 sequences, roughly 12% seen once. Germline-derived CDR1 and CDR2 are LGHDT and YNNKEL (reference sequence). The V and J ends lost 4 bases and 12 bases, in that order; junction bases with no gene match: 7. This CDR3 comprises 15 residues. This TCR was sampled from an adult who was a healthcare worker with PCR-confirmed SARS-CoV-2 infection or an uninfected control (not recorded which). Sequencing was carried out using whole blood. The rearrangement uses TRBV3-1 and TRBJ2-1; TRBD2 agrees at 15 bases. This CDR3 reads CASSPLWTSGGAQFF. The CDR3, as DNA: TGTGCCAGCAGCCCGTTATGGACTAGCGGGGGGGCGCAGTTCTTC.